This T cell receptor (beta chain) emerged from a study of blood T cell repertoires in COVID-19. For the study at large: Researchers got acute and convalescent COVID-19 samples from the United States, Italy and Spain. T cells, B-cell-depleted T cells, or PBMCs provided the cDNA or gDNA that served as material.

Under the authors' procedure: By means of reference gene primer amplification, nucleated cell counts were estimated. Data came from immunoSEQ multiplex PCR; TCRdb stores just in-frame clones and leaves some out. The DNA gave D and trimming, while V, J and clone size come from that table. This sample has tens of thousands of clones; 75% to 90% occur once, and the top ten carry around 7.9%. The junction had 5 bases not matched to a gene; V was cut back by 4 bases and J by 6 bases. Germline CDR1 reads SGHRS; CDR2 reads YFSETQ. The CDR3 covers 14 residues. This chain joins TRBV5-1 and TRBJ2-7; TRBD1 agrees at 12 bases. Sequences were obtained from peripheral blood. This sequence originates from a man aged 45-60 years with active COVID-19. In DNA, the CDR3 is TGCGCCAGCAGCCTCGGGACAGGGGGCGCCGAGCAGTACTTC. Translation: CASSLGTGGAEQYF. The entire variable domain, with the rest obtained from reference TRBV5-1 and TRBJ2-7, is as follows: KAGVTQTPRYLIKTRGQQVTLSCSPISGHRSVSWYQQTPGQGLQFLFEYFSETQRNKGNFPGRFSGRQFSNSRSEMNVSTLELGDSALYLCASSLGTGGAEQYFGPGTRLTVT.